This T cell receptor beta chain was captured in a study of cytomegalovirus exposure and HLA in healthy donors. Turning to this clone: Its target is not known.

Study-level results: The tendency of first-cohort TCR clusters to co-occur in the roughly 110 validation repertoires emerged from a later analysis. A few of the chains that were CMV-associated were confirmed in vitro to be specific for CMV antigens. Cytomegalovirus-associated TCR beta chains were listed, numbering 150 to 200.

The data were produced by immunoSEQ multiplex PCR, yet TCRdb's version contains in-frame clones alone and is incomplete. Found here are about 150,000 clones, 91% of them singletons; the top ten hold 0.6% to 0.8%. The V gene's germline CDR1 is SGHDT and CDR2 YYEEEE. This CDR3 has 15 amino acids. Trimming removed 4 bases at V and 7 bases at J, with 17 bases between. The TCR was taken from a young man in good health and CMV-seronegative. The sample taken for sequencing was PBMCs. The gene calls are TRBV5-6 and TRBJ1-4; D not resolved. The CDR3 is CASSTSRLRGEKLFF. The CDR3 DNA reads TGTGCCAGCAGCACCAGCCGGCTCAGAGGTGAAAAACTGTTTTTT.